Listed here is a single T cell receptor beta chain. The data were obtained in a study of Ad26.COV2.S vaccination and SARS-CoV-2 variants. As for treatment: about 20 received Ad26.COV2.S at low or high dose, single or two shots; roughly 5 received placebo; per-sample allocation not given. The investigators took samples on day 63 after the first vaccine or placebo injection. The table came from immunoSEQ multiplex PCR; TCRdb's copy has only in-frame clones and leaves some out. This table has some 640,000 clones, around 90% appearing once. V was pared by 5 bases and J by 10 bases, with 11 bases of the junction left unmatched. The germline V gene encodes CDR1 SEHNR and CDR2 FQNEAQ (reference sequence). The CDR3 spans 15 residues.

The starting material was peripheral blood, obtained in a trial of Ad26.COV2.S vaccine versus placebo. This sequence joins TRBV7-9 and TRBJ2-5; 12 bases map to TRBD2. This TCR was sampled from a person aged 18-65 years who received the Ad26.COV2.S COVID-19 vaccine or a placebo. The DNA for the CDR3 is TGTGCCAGCAGCCAACTAGCGGGGGGCCCATCGGGCCAGTACTTC. Protein product: CASSQLAGGPSGQYF.